This T cell receptor (beta chain) was recorded in a study of blood T cell repertoires in COVID-19 (dated by TCRdb to between 2020 and 2021). Study-level background: The collaborator samples originated in the United States, Italy and Spain and spanned the acute and convalescent phases of COVID-19. The material from the prospective study consisted of cDNA or gDNA derived from T cells, B-cell-depleted T cells, or PBMCs. The dataset comprised deeply sampled blood TCRbeta repertoires from subjects exposed to, actively infected with, or recovered from COVID-19. The repertoires were released in a freely available public database intended as a resource for research on the immune response to SARS-CoV-2. Samples came from the ongoing ImmuneRACE study (first 160 participants) plus 1,254 subjects from 6 global collaborators. A de-identified subject ID, COVID-19 status, age in years and sex were almost always included in the sample metadata. Where available, HLA class I and class II types were obtained from metadata supplied by the sample provider rather than from assay-based typing. The study at large found these results: Clinical and demographic metadata were provided uncurated, with the amount varying by source and participant.

In the prospective study, participants were roughly 18 to 95 years old, resided in under 30 geographic areas of the United States, and were enrolled through a virtual design. Cohort assignment in the prospective study relied on participant-reported clinical history from a screening survey and a study questionnaire. A participant counted as exposed if, within 2 weeks of entering the study, that participant had been in contact with someone who had a PCR-confirmed or clinician-diagnosed COVID-19 case. In the prospective study, whole blood, serum and a nasopharyngeal or oropharyngeal swab were collected from each participant by mobile phlebotomists. Over a roughly 2-month period, participants in the prospective study had the option of providing additional blood draws and questionnaires. Before DNA extraction, prospective study blood samples were shipped either frozen or at room temperature. The germline V gene (reference sequence) specifies LNHDA as CDR1 and SQIVND as CDR2. The CDR3 sequence holds 13 residues, the cysteine and phenylalanine included. The retained sequence is limited to the CDR3, 39 bases, with the frame set at the first base. The germline ends are 13 bases apart after V is trimmed by 7 bases and J by 3 bases.

A note on this clone: No cognate antigen has been identified for it. Base-call qualities are not available, and no considerably larger clone is one nucleotide away.

TCRbeta CDR3 regions were amplified from genomic DNA by means of the immunoSEQ Assay, a bias-controlled multiplex PCR. Concerning the study's data processing: The number of nucleated cells in each sample was estimated by amplification of reference gene primers within the assay. To quantify the absolute abundance of each unique TCRbeta CDR3 rearrangement, sequence reads were collapsed and filtered. For each sample, productive Simpson clonality was calculated as the square root of Simpson's diversity index over productive rearrangements. The immuneACCESS repertoire file appears here via TCRdb, limited to in-frame rearrangements. These files lack a portion of the clones; in checked studies, under half of the deficit traces to unresolved V genes, and the cause of the others is not known. The DNA was the basis for D and trimming; V, J and clone size are from that table. The sample table records 250,000 to 300,000 clones; about four fifths of these occur just once. The top ten hold about 5% of the sample.

The chain links TRBV19 with TRBJ2-7; possibly the D gene is TRBD1, per 6 matching bases. The source material was PBMCs or T cells enriched from blood (not recorded which). This TCR derives from a man in his forties who had been exposed to COVID-19. Here the CDR3 is given as CASKEQGHYEQYF. The DNA reads TGTGCCAGTAAGGAACAGGGCCACTACGAGCAGTACTTC. Here the CDR3 is joined to the reference TRBV19 and TRBJ2-7 genes, and the full variable domain is: DGGITQSPKYLFRKEGQNVTLSCEQNLNHDAMYWYRQDPGQGLRLIYYSQIVNDFQKGDIAEGYSVSREKKESFPLTVTSAQKNPTAFYLCASKEQGHYEQYFGPGTRLTVT.